Listed here are 12 T cell receptor beta chains from one sample, sequenced in a study of human CD8 memory T cell subsets. Researchers made TCR beta libraries via UMI-labeled 5' RACE. TCRdb reprocessed the 5' RACE reads, with one entry per CDR3 protein and no DNA. This repertoire comprises roughly 10,000 distinct CDR3 sequences; its ten largest clones make up 20%. The sample taken for sequencing was CD8+ T cells from PBMCs. The receptors originated from a human donor in good health.

The chain uses TRBV20-1 and TRBJ2-7; without DNA, the TCRdb call of TRBD2 cannot be checked. Germline V lookup: CDR1 DFQATT, CDR2 SNEGSKA (reference sequence). The CDR3 covers 12 residues. CDR3 loop: CSASQPSGEQYF.

The chain carries TRBV7-9 and TRBJ1-1. Germline-derived CDR1 and CDR2 are SEHNR and FQNEAQ (reference sequence). This CDR3 is built from 14 residues. CDR3 amino acids: CASSRSNMNTEAFF.

This chain uses TRBV28 with TRBJ2-5. CDR1 is MDHEN, CDR2 SYDVKM, per germline. This CDR3 has 14 residues. The CDR3 protein is CASSSRLHQETQYF.

This clonotype ranks as medium-sized (0.01 to 0.1%) in terms of frequency. V usage is TRBV29-1 and J usage is TRBJ1-4; the TRBD1 assignment by TCRdb is unverifiable without DNA. This CDR3 is built from 12 residues. CDR1 is SQVTM and CDR2 is ANQGSEA in the germline V gene. The CDR3 sequence: CSVAWDPEKLFF.

This chain joins TRBV19 and TRBJ2-1; the D call of TRBD2 rests on TCRdb alone, since no DNA is present to check it. The CDR3 covers 16 residues. Germline CDR1 and CDR2: LNHDA and SQIVND (reference sequence). CDR3 in amino acids: CASSIGGRSSYNEQFF.

The chain links TRBV21-1 to TRBJ2-1; lacking DNA, the TRBD2 call made by TCRdb goes unchecked. TRBV21-1 is classified as a pseudogene. The CDR3 loop spans 17 amino acids. The CDR3 here is CASWSVAGGPWNNEQFF.

This chain connects TRBV7-9 to TRBJ2-1; the TCRdb D gene call, TRBD2, has no DNA to confirm it. This CDR3 has 15 residues. CDR1 is SEHNR and CDR2 is FQNEAQ in the germline V gene (reference sequence). The chain's CDR3 is CASRPLDISYNEQFF.

This chain connects TRBV30 to TRBJ1-5; TCRdb names TRBD1, which stays unverified in the absence of DNA. CDR3 length equals 19 residues. Germline V gives CDR1 GTSNPN, CDR2 SVGIG (reference sequence). The CDR3 sequence: CAWSVRDRASSVSNQPQHF.

CDR3 protein: CASSPLRGQGYNEQFF. The chain employs TRBV3-1 and TRBJ2-1; lacking DNA, the TRBD1 call made by TCRdb goes unchecked. CDR1 LGHDT and CDR2 YNNKEL come from the germline V gene (reference sequence). The CDR3 contains 16 residues.

The chain links TRBV13 to TRBJ2-3; TCRdb reports TRBD2, a call that lacks DNA to check it against. CDR1 is PRHDT and CDR2 is FYEKMQ in the germline V gene (reference sequence). The CDR3 length is 15 residues. This CDR3 is CASSPSDGSTDTQYF. Together with reference TRBV13 and TRBJ2-3, the CDR3 gives the full variable domain: AAGVIQSPRHLIKEKRETATLKCYPIPRHDTVYWYQQGPGQDPQFLISFYEKMQSDKGSIPDRFSAQQFSDYHSELNMSSLELGDSALYFCASSPSDGSTDTQYFGPGTRLTVL.

This chain joins TRBV6-2 or TRBV6-3 and TRBJ2-1; TCRdb returns TRBD1, unconfirmable since there is no DNA. CDR3 length: 15 amino acids. Germline V lookup: CDR1 MNHEY, CDR2 SVGEGT. This CDR3 reads CASSLLAEQYNEQFF.

The chain recombines TRBV29-1 with TRBJ1-1; TCRdb outputs TRBD1, but without DNA this stays unchecked. Per germline, CDR1 SQVTM and CDR2 ANQGSEA. This CDR3 has 12 residues. The CDR3 region is CSVEKGYGEAFF.